The sequence of this T cell receptor (beta chain) was determined in a study of blood T cell repertoires in COVID-19. This CDR3 is 14 amino acids long. Unmatched junction bases numbered 4, after V lost 5 bases and J lost 1 base. The germline gives CDR1 SGHAT, CDR2 FQNNGV. Clones were read by immunoSEQ multiplex PCR, and TCRdb kept only the in-frame ones, dropping some. This table holds roughly 250,000 clones, roughly 83% found once. Sequencing input: peripheral blood. The genes are TRBV11-2 and TRBJ2-5, with TRBD1 identical over 7 bases. This receptor was identified in a woman of 80 years or more with acute or convalescent COVID-19. The CDR3 sequence: CASSVRGLQETQYF. In DNA form, the CDR3 reads TGTGCCAGCAGCGTTAGGGGGCTCCAAGAGACCCAGTACTTC.